Listed below are T cell receptor beta chains from one sample, sequenced in a study of T-cell reconstitution after alpha-beta-depleted transplantation in children. Using its own MiXCR run on the PCR reads, TCRdb lists one record per CDR3 protein. The sample comprises more than 200,000 distinct CDR3 sequences, 25% of which are singletons, and more than 2% rests with the top ten. Sequenced material: PBMCs, taken before TCRalphabeta/CD19-depleted stem cell transplant. These receptors originate from a girl between 2 and 10 years old with Fanconi anemia, due to receive a stem cell transplant. The CDR3 runs from the conserved cysteine through the conserved F or W. A D gene is named only where the DNA matches it firmly. Clone size is given for some rows only: seen once, a few or many times, or a class if the clone is expanded.

>TRBJ2-1|TRBV29-1|few|.
TGCAGCGTTGTGGTATTGACTGGCCTCTACAATGAGCAGTTCTTC
CSVVVLTGLYNEQFF
>TRBJ2-1|TRBV20-1|.|.
TGCAGTGCTACGGGGAACAGCCGGAACAATGAGCAGTTCTTC
CSATGNSRNNEQFF
>TRBJ2-7|TRBV20-1|many|.
TGCAGTGCTAGTCAGGGTGGAGGAAACGAGCAGTACTTC
CSASQGGGNEQYF
>TRBJ2-2|TRBV5-1|.|.
TGCGCCAGCAGCCTTCCAACAGCGAACACCGGGGAGCTGTTTTTT
CASSLPTANTGELFF
>TRBJ2-1|TRBV5-5|many|.
TGTGCCAGCAGCTTCTTTTCCGGGGGCGGCAATGAGCAGTTCTTC
CASSFFSGGGNEQFF
>TRBJ2-1|TRBV10-3|many|TRBD2
TGTGCCATCAGTGAGACGGATGGGGGGCCTACTAGCGGGCGGGACAATGAGCAGTTCTTC
CAISETDGGPTSGRDNEQFF
>TRBJ1-1|TRBV12-3/TRBV12-4|.|.
TGTGCCAGCAGACCACGGCGGCCGGACACTGAAGCTTTCTTT
CASRPRRPDTEAFF
>TRBJ2-7|TRBV20-1|few|TRBD1
TGCAGTGCTAGAGACGGGACAGAGGGTGAGCAGTACTTC
CSARDGTEGEQYF
>TRBJ2-7|TRBV6-4|many|.
TGTGCCAGCAAAACAGAAACCCATTCCTACGAGCAGTACTTC
CASKTETHSYEQYF
>TRBJ2-1|TRBV11-2|few|.
TGTGCCAGCAGCTTAATTGGGCATTTGGATGAGCAGTTCTTC
CASSLIGHLDEQFF
>TRBJ1-1|TRBV29-1|.|TRBD1
TGCAGCGTTCGCGGGACAGGCGAAAACACTGAAGCTTTCTTT
CSVRGTGENTEAFF
>TRBJ2-1|TRBV5-5|many|TRBD2
TGTGCCAGCAGCGGGACTAGCGGGAGTTCCTACAATGAGCAGTTCTTC
CASSGTSGSSYNEQFF
>TRBJ2-7|TRBV27|.|TRBD2
TGTGCCAGCAGTTTGTCAAGCGGGGCCTACGAGCAGTACTTC
CASSLSSGAYEQYF
>TRBJ1-6|TRBV29-1|.|TRBD1
TGCAGCGTCCAATTTATCGGGACAGGGTGTTCACCCCTCCACTTT
CSVQFIGTGCSPLHF
>TRBJ2-1|TRBV25-1|many|.
TGTGCCAGCCTTAGCCCAGAATTGAATGAGCAGTTCTTC
CASLSPELNEQFF
>TRBJ2-7|TRBV7-9|few|TRBD2
TGTGCCAGCAGCTTAGCGGCGGGGGGATCCTACGAGCAGTACTTC
CASSLAAGGSYEQYF
>TRBJ2-7|TRBV20-1|few|.
TGCAGTGCTAGCGCCTACCCTCTCTCCTACGAGCAGTACTTC
CSASAYPLSYEQYF
>TRBJ1-1|TRBV7-9|.|TRBD1
TGTGCCAGCAGTTTAAGGGGACAGCGTGAAGCTTTCTTT
CASSLRGQREAFF
>TRBJ2-1|TRBV12-3/TRBV12-4|many|TRBD1
TGTGCCAGCAGACCGGGACAGGGGTCGGATGAGCAGTTCTTC
CASRPGQGSDEQFF
>TRBJ2-5|TRBV7-3|many|.
TGTGCCAGCAGCCAGGAAGGGAATTCGGAGACCCAGTACTTC
CASSQEGNSETQYF
>TRBJ1-2|TRBV29-1|many|.
TGCAGCGTCGACCGGGCCGTCTATGGCTACACCTTC
CSVDRAVYGYTF
>TRBJ2-2|TRBV7-2|few|.
TGTGCCAGCAGCAGTAACAGGGTTTCGAACACCGGGGAGCTGTTTTTT
CASSSNRVSNTGELFF
>TRBJ2-3|TRBV5-1|.|.
TGCGCCAGCAGCTTGGTCGTCAAAGCAGATACGCAGTATTTT
CASSLVVKADTQYF
>TRBJ2-2|TRBV27|few|.
TGTGCCAGTGCTGGGGCGAACACCGGGGAGCTGTTTTTT
CASAGANTGELFF
>TRBJ2-7|TRBV5-1|.|TRBD1
TGCGCCAGCAGCTTGGGGACAGGATCCATCGAGCAGTACTTC
CASSLGTGSIEQYF
>TRBJ2-5|TRBV28|.|.
TGTGCCAGCAGTTTTTGGGCTAGATCTGGAGAGACCCAGTACTTC
CASSFWARSGETQYF
>TRBJ2-5|TRBV20-1|.|TRBD1
TGCAGTGCTACCCCCGGGACAGGCGATCAAGAGACCCAGTACTTC
CSATPGTGDQETQYF
>TRBJ1-1|TRBV4-1|.|.
TGCGCCAGCAGCCAACACCAAGTGAACACTGAAGCTTTCTTT
CASSQHQVNTEAFF
>TRBJ2-3|TRBV6-2/TRBV6-3|.|.
TGTGCCAGCAGCCCCCGACCCACCAGTGTGCAGGGGCACACAGATACGCAGTATTTT
CASSPRPTSVQGHTDTQYF
>TRBJ2-1|TRBV20-1|many|.
TGCAGTGCTAGAGTTAGCTTTGAGCAGTTCTTC
CSARVSFEQFF
>TRBJ2-1|TRBV27|few|.
TGTGCCAGCAGTTTATCAGCAGGGCTGAGCTCCTACAATGAGCAGTTCTTC
CASSLSAGLSSYNEQFF
>TRBJ2-3|TRBV6-5|.|TRBD2
TGTGCCACCGAGTTGGGACTAGCGGGAGGCGGAGATACGCAGTATTTT
CATELGLAGGGDTQYF
>TRBJ1-3|TRBV20-1|many|.
TGCAGTGCAACCCGACAGCCTGGAAACACCATATATTTT
CSATRQPGNTIYF